The subject of this entry is one T cell receptor beta chain. Its antigen is not identified. The assay was immunoSEQ multiplex PCR, and TCRdb's table has in-frame clones only and misses some. The sample lists about 59,000 clones, 70% to 90% seen once, with about 20% in the top ten. The CDR3 runs to 13 residues. CDR1 SGHRS and CDR2 YFSETQ come from the germline V gene. Unmatched junction bases numbered 4, after V lost 3 bases and J lost 5 bases. This sample was included in a study of T cells in localized non-small cell lung cancer. Study-wide results and caveats: Overall survival was longer when the density of T cells in the blood was higher. In adjacent lung appeared a median 57 of the top 100 tumor clones. Compared with tumor, uninvolved adjacent lung displayed greater T cell clonality, ranking highest overall.

This material consisted of peripheral blood, taken before any cancer treatment. The clonotype comes from a man aged 35-69 years with stage I squamous cell lung carcinoma. The V and J genes are TRBV5-1 and TRBJ2-5, with 7 bases aligning to TRBD2. The CDR3 reads CASSWGGRETQYF. The CDR3 DNA is TGCGCCAGCAGCTGGGGGGGAAGGGAGACCCAGTACTTC. Combining the CDR3 with reference TRBV5-1 and TRBJ2-5 gives the whole variable domain KAGVTQTPRYLIKTRGQQVTLSCSPISGHRSVSWYQQTPGQGLQFLFEYFSETQRNKGNFPGRFSGRQFSNSRSEMNVSTLELGDSALYLCASSWGGRETQYFGPGTRLLVL.